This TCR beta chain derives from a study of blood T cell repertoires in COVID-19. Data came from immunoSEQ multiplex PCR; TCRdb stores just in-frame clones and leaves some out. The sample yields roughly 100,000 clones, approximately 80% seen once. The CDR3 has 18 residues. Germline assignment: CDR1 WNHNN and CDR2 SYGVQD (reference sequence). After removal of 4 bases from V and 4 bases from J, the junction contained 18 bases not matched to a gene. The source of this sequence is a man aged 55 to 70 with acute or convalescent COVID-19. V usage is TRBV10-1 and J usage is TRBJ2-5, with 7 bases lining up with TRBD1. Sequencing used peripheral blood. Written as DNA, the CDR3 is TGCGCCAGCAGTGGAGGACCGGGACAGCTAGGGAGCCCAGAGACCCAGTACTTC. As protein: CASSGGPGQLGSPETQYF.